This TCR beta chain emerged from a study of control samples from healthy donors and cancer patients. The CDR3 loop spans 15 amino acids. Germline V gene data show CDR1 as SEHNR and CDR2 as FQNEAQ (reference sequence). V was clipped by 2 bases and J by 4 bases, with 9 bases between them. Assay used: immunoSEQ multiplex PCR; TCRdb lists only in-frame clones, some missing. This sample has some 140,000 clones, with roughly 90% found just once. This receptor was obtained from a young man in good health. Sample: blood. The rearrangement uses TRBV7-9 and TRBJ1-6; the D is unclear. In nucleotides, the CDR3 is TGTGCCAGCAGCTTATTCCTGGAGTATAATTCACCCCTCCACTTT. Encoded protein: CASSLFLEYNSPLHF.